The rows below give T cell receptor beta chains drawn from one sample of a study of blood T cell repertoires in COVID-19. The table came from immunoSEQ multiplex PCR; TCRdb's copy has only in-frame clones and leaves some out. The sample includes approximately 220,000 clones, 80% to 90% of them seen just once. Sequences were obtained from PBMCs or T cells enriched from blood (not recorded which). The receptors derive from a woman in her 50s who had been exposed to COVID-19. CDR3s include the opening cysteine and the closing phenylalanine or tryptophan. The D gene is left open where the match is weak. A clone size is listed for some rows: how often the clone was seen (once, few, many), or a class if it is expanded.

TRBV5-6	TRBD2	-	14	TRBJ2-3	CASSLAGGAGTQYF	TGTGCCAGCAGCTTGGCCGGGGGGGCTGGTACGCAGTATTTT
TRBV2	-	few	14	TRBJ1-2	CASSFTDYNYGYTF	TGTGCCAGCAGTTTCACAGACTATAACTATGGCTACACCTTC
TRBV29-1	-	-	13	TRBJ1-1	CSVESEGNTEAFF	TGCAGCGTTGAAAGTGAGGGGAACACTGAAGCTTTCTTT
TRBV6-5	-	-	15	TRBJ1-6	CASRIPTGNNSPLHF	TGTGCCAGCAGGATACCTACAGGGAATAATTCACCCCTCCACTTT
TRBV27	-	-	16	TRBJ2-1	CASSLRDAQGGNEQFF	TGTGCCAGCAGTTTAAGGGATGCGCAGGGAGGCAATGAGCAGTTCTTC
TRBV29-1	-	-	13	TRBJ1-1	CSVEGTRGTEAFF	TGCAGCGTTGAGGGGACCAGGGGCACTGAAGCTTTCTTT
TRBV6-5	TRBD2	few	15	TRBJ2-5	CASTGVDGGGETQYF	TGTGCCAGCACCGGGGTGGACGGGGGGGGAGAGACCCAGTACTTC
TRBV6-5	-	-	15	TRBJ2-1	CASSYSTRLGDEQFF	TGTGCCAGCAGTTACTCGACCAGGCTTGGTGATGAGCAGTTCTTC
TRBV24-1	-	-	15	TRBJ2-5	CATSETGVSRETQYF	TGTGCCACCAGTGAGACCGGAGTTAGTCGAGAGACCCAGTACTTC
TRBV7-9	-	-	14	TRBJ2-2	CASSTTLNTGELFF	TGTGCCAGCAGCACGACTCTGAACACCGGGGAGCTGTTTTTT
TRBV24-1	-	-	15	TRBJ1-2	CATSPQGGPFYGYTF	TGTGCCACCAGTCCACAGGGTGGGCCGTTCTATGGCTACACCTTC
TRBV6-5	-	-	13	TRBJ1-1	CAGEQGRNTEAFF	TGTGCCGGGGAGCAGGGGAGGAACACTGAAGCTTTCTTT
TRBV5-4	-	-	15	TRBJ1-2	CASSLDRTGLDGYTF	TGTGCCAGCAGCTTAGATCGTACAGGGCTCGATGGCTACACCTTC
TRBV7-9	TRBD2	-	15	TRBJ2-3	CASSFGLAVADTQYF	TGTGCCAGCAGCTTCGGACTAGCCGTGGCGGATACGCAGTATTTT
TRBV19	-	-	14	TRBJ2-2	CASSIPDWTGELFF	TGTGCCAGTAGTATCCCGGACTGGACCGGGGAGCTGTTTTTT
TRBV28	-	-	16	TRBJ1-1	CATSGPLGQTNTEAFF	TGTGCCACCTCAGGCCCTCTTGGACAGACTAACACTGAAGCTTTCTTT
TRBV5-6	-	-	13	TRBJ1-5	CASSPYGGQPQHF	TGTGCCAGCAGTCCCTACGGGGGTCAGCCCCAGCATTTT
TRBV9	-	once	13	TRBJ1-1	CASSETGNTEAFF	TGTGCCAGCAGCGAGACAGGGAACACTGAAGCTTTCTTT
TRBV6-2/TRBV6-3	TRBD2	-	16	TRBJ2-1	CASSPFGVAGYNEQFF	TGTGCCAGCAGTCCCTTCGGAGTAGCGGGTTACAATGAGCAGTTCTTC
TRBV9	-	few	16	TRBJ2-7	CASSAQGPGMTYEQYF	TGTGCCAGCAGCGCCCAGGGGCCCGGGATGACCTACGAGCAGTACTTC
TRBV13	-	-	12	TRBJ1-1	CASSFGTPEAFF	TGTGCCAGCAGCTTCGGGACACCTGAAGCTTTCTTT
TRBV27	TRBD1	-	17	TRBJ2-2	CASSLHPGTEDGGELFF	TGTGCCAGCAGTTTACATCCTGGGACAGAAGACGGCGGGGAGCTGTTTTTT
TRBV2	-	-	15	TRBJ1-2	CASSEIGRGTTGYTF	TGTGCCAGCAGTGAAATCGGCAGGGGTACTACGGGCTACACCTTC
TRBV6-5	-	-	15	TRBJ1-5	CASSSYRVSNQPQHF	TGTGCCAGCAGCTCCTACAGGGTTAGCAATCAGCCCCAGCATTTT
TRBV28	-	-	12	TRBJ1-5	CASTRGYQPQHF	TGTGCCAGCACGCGAGGCTATCAGCCCCAGCATTTT
TRBV2	-	once	12	TRBJ2-1	CASSVQGPRWFF	TGTGCCAGCAGTGTCCAGGGCCCCCGGTGGTTCTTC
TRBV28	-	once	15	TRBJ1-2	CASSPTQGRPYGYTF	TGTGCCAGCAGTCCCACACAGGGTAGACCTTATGGCTACACCTTC
TRBV6-1	-	many	16	TRBJ2-1	CASSELSGVNDNEQFF	TGTGCCAGCAGTGAACTCTCAGGGGTGAATGACAATGAGCAGTTCTTC
TRBV7-8	-	few	16	TRBJ1-2	CASSLALDSTNYGYTF	TGTGCCAGCAGCTTAGCCCTCGACAGCACTAACTATGGCTACACCTTC
TRBV5-5	-	few	13	TRBJ2-7	CASSLPPGVEQYF	TGTGCCAGCAGCTTGCCCCCTGGAGTGGAGCAGTACTTC
TRBV5-1	-	many	16	TRBJ2-6	CASSILQGSGANVLTF	TGCGCCAGCAGCATATTACAGGGCTCTGGGGCCAACGTCCTGACTTTC
TRBV28	TRBD2	-	17	TRBJ2-2	CASSPGGLAGYTGELFF	TGTGCCAGCAGTCCCGGGGGCCTAGCGGGGTATACCGGGGAGCTGTTTTTT
TRBV18	-	once	13	TRBJ1-1	CASSPVANTEAFF	TGTGCCAGCTCACCAGTAGCGAACACTGAAGCTTTCTTT
TRBV6-7	-	-	14	TRBJ1-1	CASTSQRGSIEAFF	TGTGCCAGCACCTCTCAGCGGGGGTCAATCGAAGCTTTCTTT
TRBV7-7	-	-	15	TRBJ2-5	CASSLEGGTWETQYF	TGTGCCAGCAGCTTAGAGGGGGGGACTTGGGAGACCCAGTACTTC
TRBV5-8	TRBD1	-	13	TRBJ1-2	CASSPDRGYGYTF	TGTGCCAGCAGTCCCGACAGGGGGTATGGCTACACCTTC
TRBV7-7	TRBD2	once	15	TRBJ2-1	CASSFIASGGNEQFF	TGTGCCAGCAGCTTTATAGCTAGCGGGGGAAATGAGCAGTTCTTC
TRBV4-1	-	once	14	TRBJ2-1	CASSQEMSYNEQFF	TGCGCCAGCAGCCAAGAAATGAGCTACAATGAGCAGTTCTTC
TRBV7-9	-	-	13	TRBJ1-2	CASSLGVWEGYTF	TGTGCCAGCAGCTTAGGGGTCTGGGAGGGCTACACCTTC
TRBV7-2	-	-	13	TRBJ2-7	CASSFGRDYEQYF	TGTGCCAGCAGCTTTGGACGGGACTACGAGCAGTACTTC
TRBV14	-	-	15	TRBJ2-4	CASSATGFAKNIQYF	TGTGCCAGCAGCGCTACAGGGTTTGCCAAAAACATTCAGTACTTC
TRBV19	-	-	13	TRBJ1-2	CASSTLLGGGNTF	TGTGCCAGTAGTACTCTACTTGGCGGGGGGAACACCTTC
TRBV6-5	-	-	13	TRBJ1-5	CASRTQGNQPQHF	TGTGCCAGCAGGACCCAGGGGAATCAGCCCCAGCATTTT
TRBV18	TRBD1	-	15	TRBJ2-7	CASSPPGQGTYEQYF	TGTGCCAGCTCACCACCGGGACAGGGGACCTACGAGCAGTACTTC
TRBV6-5	-	-	12	TRBJ1-6	CASRDSNSPLHF	TGTGCCAGCAGGGACAGTAATTCACCCCTCCACTTT
TRBV2	-	-	17	TRBJ1-3	CASSEVGGLGSGNTIYF	TGTGCCAGCAGTGAAGTCGGGGGGTTAGGCTCTGGAAACACCATATATTTT